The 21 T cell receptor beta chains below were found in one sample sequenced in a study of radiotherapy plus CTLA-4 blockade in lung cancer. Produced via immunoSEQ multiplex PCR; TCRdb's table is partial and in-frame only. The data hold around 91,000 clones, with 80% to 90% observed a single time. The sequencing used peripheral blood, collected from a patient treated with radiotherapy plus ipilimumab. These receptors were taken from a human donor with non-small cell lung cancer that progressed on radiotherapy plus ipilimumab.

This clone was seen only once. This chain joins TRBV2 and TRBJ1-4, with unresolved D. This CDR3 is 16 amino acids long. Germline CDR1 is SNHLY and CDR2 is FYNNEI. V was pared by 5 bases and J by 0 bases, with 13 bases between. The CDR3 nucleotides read TGTGCCAGCAGTCCACAAGGCCTAGCAACTAATGAAAAACTGTTTTTT. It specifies CASSPQGLATNEKLFF.

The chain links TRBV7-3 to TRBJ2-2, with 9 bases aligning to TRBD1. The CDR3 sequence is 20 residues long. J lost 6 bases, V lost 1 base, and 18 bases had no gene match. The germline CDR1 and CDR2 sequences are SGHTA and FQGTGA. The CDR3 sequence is CASSLIQVPGQGFRPGELFF. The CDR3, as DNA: TGTGCCAGCAGCTTAATACAGGTCCCGGGACAGGGTTTCCGGCCCGGGGAGCTGTTTTTT.

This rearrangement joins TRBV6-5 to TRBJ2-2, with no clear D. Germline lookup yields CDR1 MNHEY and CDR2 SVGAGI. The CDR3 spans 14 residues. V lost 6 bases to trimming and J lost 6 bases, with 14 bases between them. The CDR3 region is CASRLDPPAGELFF. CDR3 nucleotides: TGTGCCAGCAGACTTGATCCGCCGGCCGGGGAGCTGTTTTTT.

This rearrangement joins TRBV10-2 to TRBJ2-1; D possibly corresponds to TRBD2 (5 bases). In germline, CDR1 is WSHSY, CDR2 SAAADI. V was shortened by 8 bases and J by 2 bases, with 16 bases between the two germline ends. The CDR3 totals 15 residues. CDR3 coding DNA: TGCGCCAGCGTGGGCGGGCCCGGCCCCTACAATGAGCAGTTCTTC. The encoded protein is CASVGGPGPYNEQFF.

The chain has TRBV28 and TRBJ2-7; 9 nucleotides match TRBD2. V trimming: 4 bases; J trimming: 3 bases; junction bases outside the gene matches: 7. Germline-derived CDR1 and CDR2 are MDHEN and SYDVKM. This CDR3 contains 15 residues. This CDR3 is CASSSGLATYYEQYF. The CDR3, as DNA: TGTGCCAGCAGTTCTGGACTAGCGACTTACTACGAGCAGTACTTC.

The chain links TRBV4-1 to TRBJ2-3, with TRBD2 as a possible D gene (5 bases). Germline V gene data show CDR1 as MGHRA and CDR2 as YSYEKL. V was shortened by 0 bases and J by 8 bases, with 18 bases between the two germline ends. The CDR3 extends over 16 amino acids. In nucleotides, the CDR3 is TGCGCCAGCAGCCAAGAGGGTAGGACTTACCAAGGTACGCAGTATTTT. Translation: CASSQEGRTYQGTQYF.

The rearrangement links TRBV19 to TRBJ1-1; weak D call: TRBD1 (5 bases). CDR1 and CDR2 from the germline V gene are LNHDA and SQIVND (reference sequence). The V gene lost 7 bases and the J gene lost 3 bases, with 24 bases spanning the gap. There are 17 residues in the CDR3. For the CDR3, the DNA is TGTGCCAGTACCTCTCAAACCCTCCAGGGAGGGGACACTGAAGCTTTCTTT. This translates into CASTSQTLQGGDTEAFF.

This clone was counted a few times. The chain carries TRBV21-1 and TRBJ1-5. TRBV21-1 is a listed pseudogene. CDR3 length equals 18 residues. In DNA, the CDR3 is TGTGCCAGCAGCAAATGTATCCCGGCGGCAGAAGAGAATCAGCCCCAGCATTTT. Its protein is CASSKCIPAAEENQPQHF.

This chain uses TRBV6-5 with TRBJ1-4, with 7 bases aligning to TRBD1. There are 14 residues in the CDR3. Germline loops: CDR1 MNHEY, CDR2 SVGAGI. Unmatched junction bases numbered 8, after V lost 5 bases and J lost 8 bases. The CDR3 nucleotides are TGTGCCAGCAGTGAGATAGGGGGCTACGAAAAACTGTTTTTT. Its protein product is CASSEIGGYEKLFF.

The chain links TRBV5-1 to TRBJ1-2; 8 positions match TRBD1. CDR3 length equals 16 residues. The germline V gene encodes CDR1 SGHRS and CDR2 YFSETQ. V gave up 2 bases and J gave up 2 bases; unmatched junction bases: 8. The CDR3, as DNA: TGCGCCAGCAGCTTTACCCAGGGGGCTTCCAACTATGGCTACACCTTC. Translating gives CASSFTQGASNYGYTF.

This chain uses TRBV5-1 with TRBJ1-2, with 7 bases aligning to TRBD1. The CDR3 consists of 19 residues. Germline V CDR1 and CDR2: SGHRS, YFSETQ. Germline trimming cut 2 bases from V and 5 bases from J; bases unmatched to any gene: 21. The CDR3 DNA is TGCGCCAGCAGCTTTAGAGGCCCGGGACAGCCGTACGATGATTATGGCTACACCTTC. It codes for CASSFRGPGQPYDDYGYTF. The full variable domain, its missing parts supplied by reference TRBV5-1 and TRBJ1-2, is KAGVTQTPRYLIKTRGQQVTLSCSPISGHRSVSWYQQTPGQGLQFLFEYFSETQRNKGNFPGRFSGRQFSNSRSEMNVSTLELGDSALYLCASSFRGPGQPYDDYGYTFGSGTRLTVV.

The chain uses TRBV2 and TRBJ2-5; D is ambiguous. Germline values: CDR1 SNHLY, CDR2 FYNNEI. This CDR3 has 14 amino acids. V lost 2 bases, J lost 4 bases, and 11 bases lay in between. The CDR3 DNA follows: TGTGCCAGCAGTGAATTGCGGAGTGGAGAGACCCAGTACTTC. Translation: CASSELRSGETQYF.

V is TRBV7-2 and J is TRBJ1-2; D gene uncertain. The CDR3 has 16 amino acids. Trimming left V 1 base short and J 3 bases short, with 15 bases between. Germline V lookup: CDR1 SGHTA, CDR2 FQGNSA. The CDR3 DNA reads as TGTGCCAGCAGCTTAGGGCAGCCCGTCGCATACTATGGCTACACCTTC. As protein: CASSLGQPVAYYGYTF.

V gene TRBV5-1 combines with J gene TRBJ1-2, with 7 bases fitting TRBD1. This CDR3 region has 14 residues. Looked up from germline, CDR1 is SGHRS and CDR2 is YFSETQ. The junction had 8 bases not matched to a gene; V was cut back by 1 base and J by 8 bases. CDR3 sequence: CASSLTGTERGYTF. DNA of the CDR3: TGCGCCAGCAGCTTGACCGGGACAGAGAGAGGCTACACCTTC.

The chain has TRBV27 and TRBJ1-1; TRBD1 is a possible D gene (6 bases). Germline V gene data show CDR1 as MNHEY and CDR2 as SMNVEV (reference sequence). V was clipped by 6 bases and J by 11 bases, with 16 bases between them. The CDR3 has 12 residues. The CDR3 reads CASRVKGGRAFF. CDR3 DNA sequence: TGTGCCAGCAGAGTCAAGGGGGGCAGGGCTTTCTTT.

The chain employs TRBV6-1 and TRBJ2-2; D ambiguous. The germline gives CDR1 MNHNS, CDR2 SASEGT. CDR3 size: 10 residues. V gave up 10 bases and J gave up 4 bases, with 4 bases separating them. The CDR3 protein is CATPTGELFF. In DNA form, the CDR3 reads TGTGCCACCCCCACCGGGGAGCTGTTTTTT.

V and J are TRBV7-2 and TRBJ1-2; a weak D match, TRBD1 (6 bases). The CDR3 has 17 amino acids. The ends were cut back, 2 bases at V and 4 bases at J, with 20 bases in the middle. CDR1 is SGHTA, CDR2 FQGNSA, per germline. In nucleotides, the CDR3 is TGTGCCAGCAGCTTAATCGGGGTAACAGGGATCTCCTATGGCTACACCTTC. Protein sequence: CASSLIGVTGISYGYTF.

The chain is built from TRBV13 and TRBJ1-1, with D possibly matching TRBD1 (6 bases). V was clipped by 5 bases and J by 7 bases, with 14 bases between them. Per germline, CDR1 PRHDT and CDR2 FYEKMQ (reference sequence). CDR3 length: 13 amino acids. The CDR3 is CASSHGGGREAFF. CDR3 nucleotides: TGTGCCAGCAGCCACGGTGGGGGCCGTGAAGCTTTCTTT.

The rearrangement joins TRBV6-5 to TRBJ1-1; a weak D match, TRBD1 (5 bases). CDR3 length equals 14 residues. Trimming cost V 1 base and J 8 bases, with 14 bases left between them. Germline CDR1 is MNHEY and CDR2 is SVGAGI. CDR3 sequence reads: CASSYWGPQGEAFF. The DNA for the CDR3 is TGTGCCAGCAGTTACTGGGGCCCCCAGGGCGAAGCTTTCTTT.

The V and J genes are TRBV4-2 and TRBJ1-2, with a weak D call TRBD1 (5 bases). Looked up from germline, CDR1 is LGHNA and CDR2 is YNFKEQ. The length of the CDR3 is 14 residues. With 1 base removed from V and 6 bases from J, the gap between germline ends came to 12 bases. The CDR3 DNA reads TGTGCCAGCAGCCAAGTTTCCCAGGGAGATGGCTACACCTTC. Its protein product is CASSQVSQGDGYTF.

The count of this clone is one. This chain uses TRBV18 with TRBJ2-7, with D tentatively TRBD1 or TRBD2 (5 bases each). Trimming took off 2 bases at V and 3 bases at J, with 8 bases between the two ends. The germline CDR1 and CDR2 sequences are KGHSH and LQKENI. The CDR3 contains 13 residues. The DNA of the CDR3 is TGTGCCAGCTCACCAGGGGCGGGCTACGAGCAGTACTTC. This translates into CASSPGAGYEQYF.